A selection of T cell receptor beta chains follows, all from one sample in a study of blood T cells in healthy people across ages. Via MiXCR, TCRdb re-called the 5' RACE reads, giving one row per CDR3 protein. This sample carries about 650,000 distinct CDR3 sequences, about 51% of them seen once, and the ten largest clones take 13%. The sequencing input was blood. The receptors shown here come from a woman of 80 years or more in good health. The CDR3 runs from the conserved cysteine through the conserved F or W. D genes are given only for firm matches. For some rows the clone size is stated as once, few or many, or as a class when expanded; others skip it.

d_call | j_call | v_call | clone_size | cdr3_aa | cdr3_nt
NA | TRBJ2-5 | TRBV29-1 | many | CSVDLRLIQETQYF | TGCAGCGTTGATCTCCGCCTCATACAAGAGACCCAGTACTTC
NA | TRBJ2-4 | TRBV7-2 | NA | CASSPDLARNIQYF | TGTGCCAGCAGCCCCGACCTCGCCCGGAACATTCAGTACTTC
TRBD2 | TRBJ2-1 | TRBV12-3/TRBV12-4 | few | CASKPGLVFQDEQFF | TGTGCCAGCAAACCGGGACTAGTATTCCAAGATGAGCAGTTCTTC
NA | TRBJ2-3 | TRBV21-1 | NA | CASSKAVRDRCTDTQYF | TGTGCCAGCAGCAAAGCGGTGCGGGACAGGTGCACAGATACGCAGTATTTT
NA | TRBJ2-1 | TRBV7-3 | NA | CASSAQGAVGNEQFF | TGTGCCAGCAGCGCACAGGGTGCGGTAGGGAATGAGCAGTTCTTC
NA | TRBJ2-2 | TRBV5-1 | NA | CASSLRQGSSGELFF | TGCGCCAGCAGCTTACGTCAGGGAAGTTCCGGGGAGCTGTTTTTT
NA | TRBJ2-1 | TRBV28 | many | CASRRPKHNEQFF | TGTGCCAGCCGCCGGCCCAAACACAATGAGCAGTTCTTC
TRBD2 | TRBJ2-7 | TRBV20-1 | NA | CSAPKGASGAYEQYF | TGCAGTGCTCCAAAGGGGGCTAGCGGGGCCTACGAGCAGTACTTC
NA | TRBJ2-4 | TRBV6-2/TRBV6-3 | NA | CASTWAGTPRGIQYF | TGTGCCAGCACCTGGGCCGGGACTCCCCGCGGCATTCAGTACTTC
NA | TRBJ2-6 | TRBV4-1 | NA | CASSYTGTGANVLTF | TGCGCCAGCAGCTATACAGGGACTGGGGCCAACGTCCTGACTTTC
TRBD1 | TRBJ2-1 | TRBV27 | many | CASSSDRATSYNEQFF | TGTGCCAGCAGTTCGGACAGGGCAACCTCCTACAATGAGCAGTTCTTC
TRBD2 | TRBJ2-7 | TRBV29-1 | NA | CSVQGTSGSYEQYF | TGCAGCGTTCAGGGAACTAGCGGGTCCTACGAGCAGTACTTC
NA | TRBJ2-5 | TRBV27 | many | CASSLIRGRQETQYF | TGTGCCAGCAGTTTAATCAGGGGACGACAAGAGACCCAGTACTTC
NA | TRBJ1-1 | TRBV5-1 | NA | CASSLRVPENTEAFF | TGCGCCAGCAGCTTGAGGGTCCCGGAGAACACTGAAGCTTTCTTT
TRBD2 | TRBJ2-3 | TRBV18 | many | CASSIAGPSTDTQYF | TGTGCCAGCTCAATAGCGGGGCCGAGCACAGATACGCAGTATTTT
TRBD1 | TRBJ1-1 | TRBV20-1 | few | CSARTLGTGAVNTEAFF | TGCAGTGCTAGAACACTGGGGACAGGGGCTGTGAACACTGAAGCTTTCTTT
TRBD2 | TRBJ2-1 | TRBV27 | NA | CASSRLAENNEQFF | TGTGCCAGCAGTAGACTAGCCGAAAACAATGAGCAGTTCTTC
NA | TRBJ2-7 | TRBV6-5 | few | CASSHRTSANEQYF | TGTGCCAGCAGTCATCGGACGAGTGCAAACGAGCAGTACTTC
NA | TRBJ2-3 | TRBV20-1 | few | CSHLGTSAADTQYF | TGCAGTCACCTCGGAACCTCTGCGGCCGATACGCAGTATTTT
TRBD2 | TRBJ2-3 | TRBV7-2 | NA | CASSLGASGVSDTQYF | TGTGCCAGCAGCTTAGGGGCTAGCGGGGTGTCAGATACGCAGTATTTT
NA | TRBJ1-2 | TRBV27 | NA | CASSHARDSLVYTF | TGTGCCAGCAGCCATGCACGCGACAGCTTGGTTTACACCTTC
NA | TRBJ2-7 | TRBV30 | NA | CAWNTPRDEQYF | TGTGCCTGGAATACTCCCAGGGACGAGCAGTACTTC
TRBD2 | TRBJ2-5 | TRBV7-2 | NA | CASSSNLAVQETQYF | TGTGCCAGCAGCTCAAATCTAGCGGTCCAAGAGACCCAGTACTTC
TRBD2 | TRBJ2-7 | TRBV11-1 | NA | CASSLFLGPSGGTYEQYF | TGTGCCAGCAGCTTGTTTCTTGGCCCTAGCGGGGGGACCTACGAGCAGTACTTC
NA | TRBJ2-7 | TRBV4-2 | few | CASSHPSSNEQYF | TGTGCCAGCAGCCACCCTTCGTCCAATGAGCAGTACTTC
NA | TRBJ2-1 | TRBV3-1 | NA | CAGSQGERSYNEQFF | TGTGCCGGCAGCCAAGGGGAACGGAGTTACAATGAGCAGTTCTTC
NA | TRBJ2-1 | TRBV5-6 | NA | CASSFVGGPGEQFF | TGTGCCAGCAGCTTCGTCGGGGGGCCTGGTGAGCAGTTCTTC
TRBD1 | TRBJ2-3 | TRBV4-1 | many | CASSQVRGQPSTDTQYF | TGCGCCAGCAGCCAAGTCCGGGGACAGCCTAGCACAGATACGCAGTATTTT
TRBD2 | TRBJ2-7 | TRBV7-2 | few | CASSSETSGAYNEQYF | TGTGCCAGCAGCTCAGAGACTAGCGGAGCCTACAATGAGCAGTACTTC
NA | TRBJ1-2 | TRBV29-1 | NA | CSVQGLNYGYTF | TGCAGCGTTCAGGGCCTTAACTATGGCTACACCTTC
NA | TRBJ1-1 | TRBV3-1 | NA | CASSLNLNTEAFF | TGTGCCAGCAGCCTCAACCTGAACACTGAAGCTTTCTTT
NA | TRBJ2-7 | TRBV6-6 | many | CASSYFSSYEQYF | TGTGCCAGCAGTTACTTCAGCTCCTACGAGCAGTACTTC
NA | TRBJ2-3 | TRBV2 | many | CASSAIGSSTQYF | TGTGCCAGCAGTGCGATAGGTTCCTCTACGCAGTATTTT
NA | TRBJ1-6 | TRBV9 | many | CASSVVGDRSPLHF | TGTGCCAGCAGCGTAGTAGGGGATCGATCACCCCTCCACTTT
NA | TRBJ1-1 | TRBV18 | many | CASSPSGEREAFF | TGTGCCAGCTCACCATCTGGAGAGCGGGAAGCTTTCTTT
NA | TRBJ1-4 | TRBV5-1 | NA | CASSPDSDSRREKLFF | TGCGCCAGCAGCCCGGATTCGGACTCTCGACGGGAAAAACTGTTTTTT
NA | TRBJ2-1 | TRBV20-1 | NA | CSARETGWNEQFF | TGCAGTGCTAGAGAAACAGGGTGGAACGAGCAGTTCTTC
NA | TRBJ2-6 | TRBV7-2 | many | CASSFFYATFSGANVLTF | TGTGCCAGCAGCTTTTTTTACGCAACATTTTCTGGGGCCAACGTCCTGACTTTC
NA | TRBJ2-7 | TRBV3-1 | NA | CASSSTTGSYEQYF | TGTGCCAGCAGCTCCACGACGGGCTCCTACGAGCAGTACTTC
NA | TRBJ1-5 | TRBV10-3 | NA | CAISPRWQGEEYGNQPQHF | TGTGCCATCAGCCCCCGGTGGCAGGGTGAGGAGTATGGCAATCAGCCCCAGCATTTT
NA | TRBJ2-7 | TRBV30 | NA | CAWSDEAYEQYF | TGTGCCTGGAGTGACGAGGCCTACGAGCAGTACTTC
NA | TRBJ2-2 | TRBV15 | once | CATSRVGPWQSDTGELFF | TGTGCCACCAGCAGAGTCGGCCCGTGGCAGAGCGACACCGGGGAGCTGTTTTTT
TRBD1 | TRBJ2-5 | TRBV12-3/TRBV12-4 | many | CATLGQKETQYF | TGTGCCACCCTGGGACAGAAAGAGACCCAGTACTTC
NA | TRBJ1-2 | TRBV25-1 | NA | CASTLAGRGGGYTF | TGTGCCAGCACCCTGGCGGGGCGGGGAGGTGGCTACACCTTC
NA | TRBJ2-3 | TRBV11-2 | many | CASSLGGAGGDTQYF | TGTGCCAGCAGCTTAGGTGGGGCTGGGGGAGATACGCAGTATTTT
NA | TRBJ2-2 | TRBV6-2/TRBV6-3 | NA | CASSYSSGNTGELFF | TGTGCCAGCAGTTACTCGTCCGGGAACACCGGGGAGCTGTTTTTT